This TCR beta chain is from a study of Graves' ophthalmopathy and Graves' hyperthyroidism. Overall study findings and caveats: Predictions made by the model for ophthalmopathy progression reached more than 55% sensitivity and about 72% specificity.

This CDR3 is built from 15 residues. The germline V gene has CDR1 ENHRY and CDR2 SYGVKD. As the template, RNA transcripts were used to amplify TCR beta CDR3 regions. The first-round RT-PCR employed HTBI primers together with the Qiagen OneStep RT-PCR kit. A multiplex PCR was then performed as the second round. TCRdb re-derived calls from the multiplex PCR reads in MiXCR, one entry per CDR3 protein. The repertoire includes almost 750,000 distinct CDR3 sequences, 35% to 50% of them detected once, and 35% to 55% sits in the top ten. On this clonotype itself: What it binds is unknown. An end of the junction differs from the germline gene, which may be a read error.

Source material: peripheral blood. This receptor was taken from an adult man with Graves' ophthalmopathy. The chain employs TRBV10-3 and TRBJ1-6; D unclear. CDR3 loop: CASSGQLSSNSPLHF. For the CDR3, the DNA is TGTGCCAGCAGTGGTCAGCTGTCCTCTAATTCACCCCTCCACTTT.